The T cell receptor beta chain under discussion was sequenced for a study of CD4 T cells in relation to SARS-CoV-2 and coronaviruses. Study-wide background: Negative control cultures got HIV-1 Nef peptides or no peptide.

The unexposed donors gave CD4+ T cells in about 2011-2019, prior to COVID-19. The cells were cultured for about ten days before CD4+ T cells were isolated. Testing used SARS-CoV-2 S/N and four cold-coronavirus spikes on unexposed-donor CD4+ T cells, cells permitting. Fresh IL-2 medium replaced half the medium on days 3 and 7. The data were produced by immunoSEQ multiplex PCR, yet TCRdb's version contains in-frame clones alone and is incomplete. The sample has just over 15,000 clones; 65% to 85% are singletons. This CDR3 spans 14 amino acids. V lost 5 bases to trimming and J lost 11 bases; unmatched junction nucleotides: 12. CDR1 and CDR2 from the germline V gene are SGHTA and FQGTGA. Remarks on this clone: Its antigen is as yet unknown.

The sequenced sample consisted of CD4+ T cells from PBMCs, cultured in vitro. The V call is TRBV7-3, the J call TRBJ1-1; 9 positions match TRBD1. The source of this sequence is a human donor in good health. CDR3 residues: CASSIDRGDGGAFF. CDR3 DNA sequence: TGTGCCAGCAGCATCGACAGGGGGGATGGAGGGGCTTTCTTT.